Each of the 30 T cell receptor beta chains below was sequenced from the same sample in a study of blood T cell repertoires in COVID-19. Only in-frame clones appear in the TCRdb table, and some are missing; sequencing was by immunoSEQ multiplex PCR. The repertoire consists of roughly 200,000 clones, with approximately 91% occurring once and the leading ten covering under 2%. Sample: peripheral blood. The origin of the receptors is a man younger than 35 with active or convalescent COVID-19.

The J gene is TRBJ2-7, the V gene TRBV12-3 or TRBV12-4; D gene uncertain. The CDR3 extends over 12 amino acids. Trimming took off 4 bases at V and 2 bases at J, with 6 bases between the two ends. In DNA, the CDR3 is TGTGCCAGCAGTTCGTCTCCCTACGAGCAGTACTTC. This encodes CASSSSPYEQYF.

The gene calls are TRBV4-2 and TRBJ2-7; 8 nucleotides line up with TRBD1. This CDR3 contains 16 residues. V shed 4 bases, J shed 1 base, and the junction held 9 bases outside the gene matches. CDR1 and CDR2 from the germline V gene are LGHNA and YNFKEQ. The DNA of the CDR3 is TGTGCCAGCAGCCGAAGTACCGGGACAGGTTCCTACGAGCAGTACTTC. The encoded protein is CASSRSTGTGSYEQYF.

The V gene is TRBV5-1, the J gene TRBJ2-3, with D perhaps TRBD2 (6 bases). V lost 0 bases and J lost 4, with 12 bases in between. Germline values: CDR1 SGHRS, CDR2 YFSETQ. The CDR3 contains 15 residues. This chain's CDR3 is CASSLALASADTQYF. The CDR3 coding sequence is TGCGCCAGCAGCTTGGCCTTGGCTAGCGCAGATACGCAGTATTTT.

The chain employs TRBV19 and TRBJ1-2, with TRBD1 matching 10 bases. Germline CDR1 reads LNHDA; CDR2 reads SQIVND (reference sequence). The CDR3 is made up of 14 amino acids. V was clipped by 6 bases and J by 8 bases; unmatched bases: 9. The CDR3: CASSKLGTGVGYTF. CDR3 DNA: TGTGCCAGTAGCAAGCTAGGGACAGGGGTCGGCTACACCTTC.

This clone showed up just a few times. The chain joins TRBV7-9 to TRBJ2-5, with 7 nucleotides matching TRBD2. The V segment lost 0 bases and the J segment 2 bases; nucleotides outside the gene matches: 0. The CDR3 is 14 amino acids. Germline V CDR1 and CDR2: SEHNR, FQNEAQ (reference sequence). The CDR3 DNA sequence: TGTGCCAGCAGCTTAGCTAGCGGGCAAGAGACCCAGTACTTC. It yields the protein CASSLASGQETQYF.

The gene calls are TRBV5-1 and TRBJ2-7; D is undetermined. Trimming shortened V by 1 base and J by 4 bases, and 12 bases separated the two germline ends. CDR1 and CDR2 from the germline V gene are SGHRS and YFSETQ. This CDR3 is built from 14 residues. The CDR3 DNA is TGCGCCAGCAGCTTGACCCTAGGAGCGTACGAGCAGTACTTC. Its protein is CASSLTLGAYEQYF.

This chain uses TRBV9 with TRBJ2-7; 7 bases agree with TRBD2. This CDR3 comprises 15 residues. Germline-derived CDR1 and CDR2 are SGDLS and YYNGEE. Losses at the gene ends were 0 bases for V and 2 bases for J; bases not matched to a gene: 5. The CDR3 DNA reads TGTGCCAGCAGCGTAGGGGCTAGCGGTACCTACGAGCAGTACTTC. Its protein product is CASSVGASGTYEQYF.

This chain joins TRBV4-1 and TRBJ2-2, with 7 bases matching TRBD1. The junction had 5 bases not matched to a gene; V was cut back by 6 bases and J by 4 bases. The CDR3 is 14 amino acids. Germline lookup yields CDR1 MGHRA and CDR2 YSYEKL. For the CDR3, the DNA is TGCGCCAGCAGTCGACAGGGATCCACCGGGGAGCTGTTTTTT. Its translation: CASSRQGSTGELFF.

The chain has TRBV5-4 and TRBJ2-3; TRBD2 matches 10 bases. Germline V gene sequence: CDR1 SGHNT, CDR2 YYREEE (reference sequence). The CDR3 consists of 19 residues. V shed 5 bases and J 5 bases; nucleotides not matched to a gene: 20. As DNA, the CDR3 is TGTGCCAGCAGGACCTCCCCCAGCGGGAGGGCAGGTGGCATAGATACGCAGTATTTT. Its protein product is CASRTSPSGRAGGIDTQYF.

This clone was found a few times. V gene TRBV19 combines with J gene TRBJ1-6, with D possibly TRBD1 on 6 matching bases. V was cut by 6 bases and J by 4 bases, with 10 bases left in between. The germline gives CDR1 LNHDA, CDR2 SQIVND (reference sequence). This CDR3 is 14 amino acids long. In DNA, the CDR3 is TGTGCCAGTAGGACAGGAGATTATAATTCACCCCTCCACTTT. Translating gives CASRTGDYNSPLHF.

CDR3 sequence reads: CSASRDRGLGYTF. CDR3 in DNA: TGCAGCGCTTCGCGGGACAGAGGTCTTGGCTACACCTTC. The rearrangement joins TRBV29-1 to TRBJ1-2, with 7 bases fitting TRBD1. V gave up 7 bases and J gave up 7 bases; unmatched junction bases: 12. Germline CDR1 reads SQVTM; CDR2 reads ANQGSEA. The CDR3 loop spans 13 amino acids.

This clone was detected only once. The rearrangement links TRBV5-6 to TRBJ2-7, with 10 positions matching TRBD1. V lost 4 bases, J lost 2 bases, and 6 bases stayed unmatched. Germline CDR1 reads SGHDT; CDR2 reads YYEEEE. There are 15 residues in the CDR3. This CDR3 is CASSPGTGVPYEQYF. The CDR3 nucleotides read TGTGCCAGCAGCCCCGGGACAGGGGTTCCCTACGAGCAGTACTTC.

The count of this clone is one. The V and J genes are TRBV5-1 and TRBJ1-2; 7 bases agree with TRBD1. V was pared by 0 bases and J by 0 bases, with 2 bases of the junction left unmatched. In germline, CDR1 is SGHRS, CDR2 YFSETQ. This CDR3 has 15 residues. CDR3 nucleotide sequence: TGCGCCAGCAGCTTGGAGGGACAGACTAACTATGGCTACACCTTC. Translating it yields CASSLEGQTNYGYTF.

Here the CDR3 DNA reads TGCAGCGCATATGGGAGGGGACAGGGGGCCACAGATACGCAGTATTTT. Protein sequence: CSAYGRGQGATDTQYF. The V call is TRBV29-1, the J call TRBJ2-3; 12 bases fit TRBD1. V lost 7 bases, J lost 2 bases, and 10 bases stayed unmatched. Germline CDR1 is SQVTM and CDR2 is ANQGSEA. This CDR3 has 16 amino acids.

J is TRBJ2-7 and V is TRBV5-1, with 10 bases that match TRBD1. J lost 7 bases, V lost 5 bases, and 12 bases had no gene match. CDR1 and CDR2 from the germline V gene are SGHRS and YFSETQ. The CDR3 contains 15 residues. The CDR3 loop is CASRAGRDRGREQYF. In DNA, the CDR3 is TGCGCCAGCAGAGCTGGTCGGGACAGGGGTAGGGAGCAGTACTTC.

This clone was seen a single time. The chain links TRBV29-1 to TRBJ2-3, with 10 bases fitting TRBD2. The CDR3 consists of 14 residues. Trimming cost V 8 bases and J 1 base; bases outside gene matches: 6. CDR1 is SQVTM and CDR2 is ANQGSEA in the germline V gene. CDR3 DNA sequence: TGCAGCTCCTCCGGGACTAGCGGCACAGATACGCAGTATTTT. Encoded protein: CSSSGTSGTDTQYF.

V is TRBV30 and J is TRBJ2-7; 7 bases are shared with TRBD1. Trimming at V came to 3 bases and at J to 5 bases, leaving 7 bases not matched to a gene. There are 13 residues in the CDR3. Germline values: CDR1 GTSNPN, CDR2 SVGIG (reference sequence). In DNA form, the CDR3 reads TGTGCCTGGAGCCGCACAGGGGTGAACGAGCAGTACTTC. Translating it yields CAWSRTGVNEQYF.

The chain recombines TRBV7-3 with TRBJ2-3; 7 bases agree with TRBD1. Per the germline V gene, CDR1 is SGHTA and CDR2 is FQGTGA. With V trimmed by 5 bases and J by 6 bases, 8 bases remained unmatched. The CDR3 runs 14 residues. CDR3 region: CASSPNRGPDTQYF. For the CDR3, the DNA is TGTGCCAGCAGCCCCAACAGGGGCCCCGATACGCAGTATTTT.

CDR3: CASSLTSGGPTDTQYF. CDR3 nucleotide sequence: TGTGCCAGCAGTTTGACTAGCGGGGGGCCCACAGATACGCAGTATTTT. The J gene is TRBJ2-3, the V gene TRBV6-5, with TRBD2 matching over 13 bases. The CDR3 extends over 16 amino acids. With V trimmed by 4 bases and J by 2 bases, 3 bases remained unmatched. Germline values: CDR1 MNHEY, CDR2 SVGAGI.

V is TRBV28 and J is TRBJ1-2, with 9 bases identical to TRBD1. This CDR3 region has 14 residues. J lost 8 bases, V lost 3 bases, and 7 bases had no gene match. Germline V gene data show CDR1 as MDHEN and CDR2 as SYDVKM. The CDR3 loop is CASSFDRGAVGYTF. CDR3 DNA: TGTGCCAGCAGTTTCGACAGGGGGGCAGTAGGCTACACCTTC.

The genes are TRBV7-6 and TRBJ1-5; 8 nucleotides line up with TRBD1. V lost 5 bases, J lost 5 bases, and 8 bases stayed unmatched. This CDR3 is 15 amino acids long. Germline CDR1 is SGHVS and CDR2 is FNYEAQ. The CDR3 protein is CASSATGGRDQPQHF. The CDR3 nucleotides read TGTGCCAGCAGCGCAACAGGGGGAAGAGATCAGCCCCAGCATTTT.

The rearrangement joins TRBV3-1 (or the pseudogene TRBV3-2) to TRBJ2-5; D is unclear. This CDR3 has 14 amino acids. Germline V gives CDR1 LGHDT, CDR2 YNNKEL (reference sequence). Between the trimmed V and J ends, which lost 3 bases and 5 bases, there was a span of 13 bases. This CDR3 is CASSQDATGETQYF. The CDR3 DNA is TGTGCCAGCAGCCAGGATGCCACCGGGGAGACCCAGTACTTC.

This clone was seen just once. The gene calls are TRBV25-1 and TRBJ1-1; TRBD1 is a possible D gene (6 bases). This CDR3 is built from 13 residues. CDR1 and CDR2 (germline): MGHDK, SYGVNS. Trimming removed 5 bases at V and 5 bases at J, with 12 bases between. CDR3: CASSYGQQTEAFF. In DNA, the CDR3 is TGTGCCAGCAGTTATGGACAGCAAACTGAAGCTTTCTTT.

This rearrangement joins TRBV14 to TRBJ2-3, with a tentative D call TRBD2 (6 bases). The CDR3 has 16 amino acids. The germline V and J ends were trimmed by 4 bases and 7 bases, with 21 bases remaining between them. Germline V lookup: CDR1 SGHDN, CDR2 FVKESK. CDR3 region: CASSRAGSPGVNTQYF. In DNA, the CDR3 is TGTGCCAGCAGCCGTGCCGGGAGCCCGGGGGTTAATACGCAGTATTTT.

The chain couples TRBV4-2 to TRBJ1-1; no clear D. V dropped 0 bases and J dropped 0 bases, with 11 bases sitting between them. CDR1 is LGHNA and CDR2 is YNFKEQ in the germline V gene. The CDR3 is 16 amino acids. CDR3 in amino acids: CASSQEVAAMNTEAFF. The DNA of the CDR3 is TGTGCCAGCAGCCAAGAGGTTGCGGCGATGAACACTGAAGCTTTCTTT.

V and J are TRBV7-2 and TRBJ2-7, with 11 bases aligning to TRBD1. In germline, CDR1 is SGHTA, CDR2 FQGNSA. The CDR3 runs to 15 residues. V was clipped by 5 bases and J by 5 bases; unmatched bases: 8. CDR3 nucleotide sequence: TGTGCCAGCAGCCAAAGGACAGGGGGCATCCACGAGCAGTACTTC. Translation gives CASSQRTGGIHEQYF.

The V and J genes are TRBV7-3 and TRBJ2-3; 8 nucleotides align to TRBD2. The CDR3 loop spans 15 amino acids. The germline V gene encodes CDR1 SGHTA and CDR2 FQGTGA. V shed 4 bases, J shed 4 bases, and the junction held 7 bases outside the gene matches. CDR3 sequence reads: CASSSQAGASDTQYF. In DNA form, the CDR3 reads TGTGCCAGCAGCTCTCAAGCGGGAGCGTCAGATACGCAGTATTTT.

J is TRBJ2-2 and V is TRBV7-9; TRBD2 agrees at 7 bases. J was trimmed by 7 bases and V by 2 bases; bases with no gene match: 10. The CDR3 is made up of 16 amino acids. Per the germline V gene, CDR1 is SEHNR and CDR2 is FQNEAQ (reference sequence). CDR3 in DNA: TGTGCCAGCAGCTTAAGCGGGACCCCCCGGGACGGGGAGCTGTTTTTT. Translating it yields CASSLSGTPRDGELFF.

The V gene is TRBV24-1, the J gene TRBJ2-3; D is possibly TRBD2 (6 bases). Germline CDR1 is KGHDR and CDR2 is SFDVKD. The CDR3 runs 13 residues. V shed 9 bases and J shed 6 bases, with 15 bases lying between them. DNA for the CDR3: TGTGCCACCGGGGAAGCGGGCAGGGATACGCAGTATTTT. Its protein is CATGEAGRDTQYF.

This chain links TRBV2 with TRBJ1-6, with 9 bases fitting TRBD1. The CDR3 sequence is 14 residues long. Per germline, CDR1 SNHLY and CDR2 FYNNEI. J gave up 8 bases and V 5 bases, and 4 bases lay outside the gene matches. The chain's CDR3 is CASSSDRGYSPLHF. CDR3 sequence (DNA): TGTGCCAGCAGTTCGGACAGGGGTTATTCACCCCTCCACTTT.